The T cell receptor (beta chain) described here comes from a study of T cell responses to AZD1222 COVID-19 vaccine. Findings and limits, study-wide: Clonal diversity may have been underestimated in mostly white British donors. Of the AZD1222 recipients, only 5 to 7 were seropositive at baseline.

Method: immunoSEQ multiplex PCR; TCRdb's copy keeps in-frame clones and lacks some. This sample yields under 200,000 clones, of which 92% are seen a single time; more than 1.5% belongs to the top ten. With 5 bases removed from V and 0 bases from J, the gap between germline ends came to 10 bases. The CDR3 loop spans 14 amino acids. The V gene's germline CDR1 is MNHEY and CDR2 SMNVEV (reference sequence). In the case of this clone: Its cognate antigen is unknown.

The sample was peripheral blood, taken on day 0 of AZD1222 vaccination. This rearrangement joins TRBV27 to TRBJ1-1; D is unresolved. This TCR derives from an adult in good health. This chain's CDR3 is CASSPPGLNTEAFF. DNA for the CDR3: TGTGCCAGCAGTCCGCCAGGACTGAACACTGAAGCTTTCTTT.